The 21 T cell receptor beta chains given below trace back to one sample, sequenced in a study of human T cells and chemical hapten exposure. TCRdb re-derived calls from the RACE reads in MiXCR, one entry per CDR3 protein. The table has approximately 370,000 distinct CDR3 sequences, about 5.4% seen once. The time point was: pre-sensitization, week 0. Treatment in this sample: therapeutic diphenylcyclopropenone sensitization with weekly scalp DPC. The sample here was whole blood, taken in connection with sensitization to the hapten diphenylcyclopropenone (DPC). These receptors originate from a woman under 30 with alopecia areata. Some clones in this sample may be carry-over from other donors' samples.

The chain joins TRBV6-5 to TRBJ1-1; the D gene is possibly TRBD1 (6 bases). The CDR3 spans 13 residues. Germline loops: CDR1 MNHEY, CDR2 SVGAGI. With 2 bases removed from V and 4 bases from J, the gap between germline ends came to 8 bases. This CDR3 is CASSYRGFTEAFF. The CDR3 DNA sequence: TGTGCCAGCAGTTACAGGGGGTTCACTGAAGCTTTCTTT.

At least ten counts were recorded for this clonotype. The chain uses TRBV11-2 and TRBJ2-6; no clear D gene. Germline-derived CDR1 and CDR2 are SGHAT and FQNNGV. Trimming removed 7 bases at V and 4 bases at J, with 8 bases between. The CDR3 totals 13 residues. DNA of the CDR3: TGTGCCAGCACCCTCCCGGGGGCCAACGTCCTGACTTTC. Translated: CASTLPGANVLTF. Combining the CDR3 with reference TRBV11-2 and TRBJ2-6 gives the whole variable domain EAGVAQSPRYKIIEKRQSVAFWCNPISGHATLYWYQQILGQGPKLLIQFQNNGVVDDSQLPKDRFSAERLKGVDSTLKIQPAKLEDSAVYLCASTLPGANVLTFGAGSRLTVL.

The V call is TRBV6-5, the J call TRBJ2-2; D uncertain. The V gene lost 6 bases and the J gene lost 6 bases, with 11 bases spanning the gap. This CDR3 spans 13 amino acids. From germline, CDR1 is MNHEY and CDR2 SVGAGI. As DNA, the CDR3 is TGTGCCAGCAGCCGCGACACAGCCGGGGAGCTGTTTTTT. Its translation is CASSRDTAGELFF.

This clonotype has more than one count but fewer than ten. This sequence joins TRBV7-8 and TRBJ1-5; no clear D. This CDR3 contains 18 residues. V dropped 0 bases and J dropped 0 bases, with 15 bases sitting between them. The V gene's germline CDR1 is SGHVS and CDR2 FQNEAQ. For the CDR3, the DNA is TGTGCCAGCAGCTTAGCCACAGCATGGGCGGGTAGCAATCAGCCCCAGCATTTT. Its translation: CASSLATAWAGSNQPQHF.

This clonotype was recorded a few times. J is TRBJ2-6 and V is TRBV10-2, with 8 positions matching TRBD1. With 5 bases clipped from V and 2 bases from J, the junction kept 5 bases outside the gene matches. The CDR3 loop spans 16 amino acids. CDR1 is WSHSY, CDR2 SAAADI, per germline. The CDR3 DNA is TGCGCCAGCAGTACGGCAGGGGGCGCTGGGGCCAACGTCCTGACTTTC. As protein: CASSTAGGAGANVLTF.

Of note for this clonotype: A read error may account for a junction end that differs from germline. The chain uses TRBV7-7 and TRBJ2-3; D is unclear. The CDR3 is 14 amino acids. Germline V gene data show CDR1 as SSHAT and CDR2 as FNYEAQ (reference sequence). The CDR3: CASSLEHPGYTQYF. CDR3 DNA: TGTGCTAGCAGCTTAGAACACCCCGGATATACGCAGTATTTT.

A word on this clonotype: One base away lies a much larger clone, so this may be a sequencing read error. The rearrangement uses TRBV29-1 and TRBJ1-4; 8 nucleotides match TRBD1. Per germline, CDR1 SQVTM and CDR2 ANQGSEA. Trimming at V came to 4 bases and at J to 7 bases, leaving 8 bases not matched to a gene. The CDR3 has 14 amino acids. The CDR3: CSVAMRTGIEKLFF. The CDR3 nucleotides are TGCAGCGTTGCGATGAGGACAGGGATTGAAAAACTGTTTTTT.

In this sample, this clonotype turned up many times. J is TRBJ2-5 and V is TRBV12-3 or TRBV12-4; D call uncertain. The CDR3 spans 13 residues. V was pared by 2 bases and J by 4 bases, with 8 bases between. CDR3 in amino acids: CASSLSRRETQYF. For the CDR3, the DNA is TGTGCCAGCAGTTTAAGCCGTCGAGAGACCCAGTACTTC.

This clonotype was detected a few times. This sequence joins TRBV4-3 and TRBJ2-5; no clear D. Trimming cost V 4 bases and J 0 bases, with 9 bases left between them. The germline CDR1 and CDR2 sequences are LGHNA and YSLEER. CDR3 length equals 14 residues. The DNA for the CDR3 is TGCGCCAGCAGCCCAGGAGTATACCAAGAGACCCAGTACTTC. Amino acids: CASSPGVYQETQYF.

This clonotype has just a few counts. The gene calls are TRBV9 and TRBJ1-1; 12 nucleotides line up with TRBD1. After removal of 4 bases from V and 3 bases from J, the junction contained 7 bases not matched to a gene. This CDR3 contains 16 residues. CDR1 is SGDLS, CDR2 YYNGEE, per germline. Here the CDR3 reads CASSPRDRGLDTEAFF. The CDR3 DNA reads TGTGCCAGCAGCCCCCGGGACAGGGGGCTTGACACTGAAGCTTTCTTT.

This clonotype was observed a few times. This chain joins TRBV5-1 and TRBJ1-1; D not certain. This CDR3 has 17 residues. V dropped 2 bases and J dropped 0 bases, with 17 bases sitting between them. Germline V gene sequence: CDR1 SGHRS, CDR2 YFSETQ. The CDR3 region is CASSFRRRPLMNTEAFF. CDR3 in DNA: TGCGCCAGCAGCTTTCGGAGAAGGCCTCTTATGAACACTGAAGCTTTCTTT.

The genes are TRBV24-1 and TRBJ1-3; D may be TRBD1 (5 bases). The V end was cut by 6 bases, the J end by 1 base, with 9 bases between. The CDR3 spans 14 residues. CDR1 KGHDR and CDR2 SFDVKD come from the germline V gene. The CDR3: CATSPGISGNTIYF. The CDR3 DNA sequence: TGTGCCACCAGTCCAGGGATTTCTGGAAACACCATATATTTT.

A few counts support this clonotype. V and J are TRBV6-5 and TRBJ2-1, with 8 bases identical to TRBD1. CDR3 length equals 13 residues. CDR1 MNHEY and CDR2 SVGAGI come from the germline V gene. Trimming at V came to 9 bases and at J to 3 bases, leaving 4 bases not matched to a gene. CDR3 sequence: CASTGGIYNEQFF. In DNA form, the CDR3 reads TGTGCCAGTACAGGGGGGATCTACAATGAGCAGTTCTTC.

This clonotype was observed at least ten times. The V gene is TRBV20-1, the J gene TRBJ2-7; D unclear. This CDR3 is 12 amino acids long. V lost 7 bases to trimming and J lost 1 base, with 11 bases between them. Germline lookup yields CDR1 DFQATT and CDR2 SNEGSKA (reference sequence). The CDR3 spells CSVLADSYEQYF. The CDR3 DNA follows: TGCAGTGTCTTGGCTGATTCCTACGAGCAGTACTTC.

This clonotype has a handful of counts. The chain uses TRBV9 and TRBJ2-1; D is undetermined. Deletions cut 3 bases from V and 5 bases from J, with 9 bases between. The CDR3 contains 13 residues. The germline CDR1 and CDR2 sequences are SGDLS and YYNGEE. The CDR3 protein is CASSGVGDNEQFF. In DNA form, the CDR3 reads TGTGCCAGCAGCGGGGTAGGTGACAATGAGCAGTTCTTC.

This clonotype was detected only a few times. The rearrangement uses TRBV20-1 and TRBJ2-3; D unresolved. The CDR3 runs to 14 residues. V lost 1 base, J lost 6 bases, and 14 bases lay in between. Germline V lookup: CDR1 DFQATT, CDR2 SNEGSKA (reference sequence). This CDR3 reads CSARALDPSDTQYF. CDR3 bases: TGCAGTGCTAGAGCTCTAGACCCGTCGGATACGCAGTATTTT.

The rearrangement links TRBV28 to TRBJ1-6, with unresolved D. The CDR3 covers 17 residues. V dropped 1 base and J dropped 0 bases, with 10 bases sitting between them. In germline, CDR1 is MDHEN, CDR2 SYDVKM. DNA of the CDR3: TGTGCCAGCAGTTTATATCAAAAGCCCTCCTATAATTCACCCCTCCACTTT. This gives the protein CASSLYQKPSYNSPLHF. Full variable domain (rest looked up from reference TRBV28 and TRBJ1-6): DVKVTQSSRYLVKRTGEKVFLECVQDMDHENMFWYRQDPGLGLRLIYFSYDVKMKEKGDIPEGYSVSREKKERFSLILESASTNQTSMYLCASSLYQKPSYNSPLHFGNGTRLTVT.

The chain is built from TRBV27 and TRBJ2-3; D unresolved. Germline V gene data show CDR1 as MNHEY and CDR2 as SMNVEV (reference sequence). Trimming shortened V by 4 bases and J by 5 bases, and 10 bases separated the two germline ends. CDR3 size: 13 residues. Here the CDR3 DNA reads TGTGCCAGCAGTTCAAATAACGGAGATACGCAGTATTTT. Translating it yields CASSSNNGDTQYF.

CDR3 nucleotide sequence: TGCGCCAGCAGCCATGGGACCCCAAAGGGAGAGACCCAGTACTTC. Amino acids: CASSHGTPKGETQYF. The chain combines TRBV4-3 with TRBJ2-5, with D perhaps assigned TRBD1 or TRBD2 (5 bases each). V gave up 3 bases and J gave up 4 bases, with 15 bases separating them. Germline V gene sequence: CDR1 LGHNA, CDR2 YSLEER. The CDR3 contains 15 residues.

This clonotype was detected only a few times. The chain is built from TRBV6-6 and TRBJ1-5, with D maybe TRBD1 (5 bases). Germline V lookup: CDR1 MNHNY, CDR2 SVGAGI (reference sequence). This CDR3 has 14 amino acids. V was shortened by 5 bases and J by 3 bases, with 11 bases between the two germline ends. The CDR3 DNA reads as TGTGCCAGCAGTGGCCGGGGCCTCAATCAGCCCCAGCATTTT. Encoded protein: CASSGRGLNQPQHF.

The V gene is TRBV7-2, the J gene TRBJ1-2; unclear D gene. With 6 bases removed from V and 2 bases from J, the gap between germline ends came to 1 base. The CDR3 spans 10 residues. Germline CDR1 reads SGHTA; CDR2 reads FQGNSA. DNA for the CDR3: TGTGCCAGCAGGAACTATGGCTACACCTTC. Translating gives CASRNYGYTF.